A single sample is the source of the 21 T cell receptor beta chains below, sequenced in a study of cytomegalovirus exposure and HLA in healthy donors. 13 Jbeta primers and 60 Vbeta primers were used for the PCR. Only in-frame clones appear in the TCRdb table, and some are missing; sequencing was by immunoSEQ multiplex PCR. The table has roughly 190,000 clones, roughly 74% seen once; the top ten hold 1.5% to 2%. The specimen was PBMCs. These receptors all stem from a young woman in good health and CMV-seronegative.

The chain employs TRBV15 and TRBJ2-1, with TRBD2 matching over 14 bases. CDR3 size: 16 residues. CDR1 LNHNV and CDR2 YYDKDF come from the germline V gene (reference sequence). The J segment lost 9 bases and the V segment lost 5 bases, leaving 9 bases of the junction unmatched. CDR3 in amino acids: CATSAPGTSGRGEQFF. The DNA for the CDR3 is TGTGCCACCAGCGCCCCCGGGACTAGCGGGAGAGGTGAGCAGTTCTTC.

The V call is TRBV27, the J call TRBJ2-7; tentative D call: TRBD2 (5 bases). This CDR3 spans 15 amino acids. Trimming stripped 2 bases from V and 0 bases from J, with 11 bases between. Germline-derived CDR1 and CDR2 are MNHEY and SMNVEV (reference sequence). The CDR3 is CASSLRLSYSYEQYF. In DNA form, the CDR3 reads TGTGCCAGCAGTTTACGACTAAGCTACTCCTACGAGCAGTACTTC.

V and J are TRBV15 and TRBJ2-7; TRBD1 is a possible D gene (5 bases). Germline values: CDR1 LNHNV, CDR2 YYDKDF (reference sequence). V was cut by 0 bases and J by 4 bases, with 10 bases left in between. The CDR3 consists of 14 residues. In DNA, the CDR3 is TGTGCCACCAGCAGAGACAGGGCATATTACGAGCAGTACTTC. Its protein is CATSRDRAYYEQYF. The full variable domain, rest sourced from reference TRBV15 and TRBJ2-7, is DAMVIQNPRYQVTQFGKPVTLSCSQTLNHNVMYWYQQKSSQAPKLLFHYYDKDFNNEADTPDNFQSRRPNTSFCFLDIRSPGLGDTAMYLCATSRDRAYYEQYFGPGTRLTVT.

The V and J genes are TRBV27 and TRBJ1-1; 9 positions match TRBD1. The trim removed 5 bases at V and 1 base at J, leaving 5 bases unmatched. The germline gives CDR1 MNHEY, CDR2 SMNVEV (reference sequence). CDR3 size: 15 residues. Written as DNA, the CDR3 is TGTGCCAGCAGTCGAACGGGACAGGGGAACACTGAAGCTTTCTTT. Its translation: CASSRTGQGNTEAFF.

The CDR3 loop reads CASSQDQGRTGWAFF. DNA for the CDR3: TGCGCCAGCAGCCAAGATCAAGGTAGGACAGGTTGGGCTTTCTTT. This rearrangement joins TRBV4-3 to TRBJ1-1; 7 nucleotides align to TRBD1. CDR3 length: 15 residues. Germline V lookup: CDR1 LGHNA, CDR2 YSLEER. V gave up 0 bases and J gave up 11 bases; unmatched junction bases: 12.

This rearrangement joins TRBV5-6 to TRBJ1-2, with TRBD1 as a possible D gene (5 bases). Germline V gene data show CDR1 as SGHDT and CDR2 as YYEEEE. Trimming shortened V by 1 base and J by 8 bases, and 18 bases separated the two germline ends. This CDR3 is built from 15 residues. The CDR3 nucleotides read TGTGCCAGCAGCTTGACAGGAGGGGAGGTGGGCGGCTACACCTTC. Amino acids: CASSLTGGEVGGYTF. Filled out from reference TRBV5-6 and TRBJ1-2, the complete variable domain reads DAGVTQSPTHLIKTRGQQVTLRCSPKSGHDTVSWYQQALGQGPQFIFQYYEEEERQRGNFPDRFSGHQFPNYSSELNVNALLLGDSALYLCASSLTGGEVGGYTFGSGTRLTVV.

Regarding this clone: The germline gene is not matched at one end of the junction; a read error may be the cause. CDR3 sequence: CAGSAPPGQGVYGYTF. DNA of the CDR3: TGTGCCGGCAGTGCTCCCCCGGGACAGGGGGTATATGGCTACACCTTC. The V call is TRBV5-5, the J call TRBJ1-2, with 11 bases lining up with TRBD1. This CDR3 is 16 amino acids long. Per the germline V gene, CDR1 is SGHKS and CDR2 is YYEKEE (reference sequence).

This clone appeared once. The CDR3 DNA reads TGCAGCGTGGAGACAGGGTTAGACGAGCAGTACTTC. Residues: CSVETGLDEQYF. The V and J genes are TRBV29-1 and TRBJ2-7, with 7 nucleotides matching TRBD1. J gave up 5 bases and V 6 bases, and 7 bases lay outside the gene matches. The germline CDR1 and CDR2 sequences are SQVTM and ANQGSEA. CDR3 length: 12 residues.

This sequence joins TRBV4-2 and TRBJ2-1, with D perhaps TRBD2 (5 bases). From germline, CDR1 is LGHNA and CDR2 YNFKEQ. Between the trimmed V and J ends, which lost 0 bases and 11 bases, there was a span of 20 bases. This CDR3 has 16 amino acids. The CDR3 here is CASSQDSSGTLIKQFF. The CDR3 coding sequence is TGTGCCAGCAGCCAAGATTCCAGCGGTACGCTCATTAAGCAGTTCTTC.

The V gene is TRBV5-1, the J gene TRBJ2-3; 8 bases align to TRBD1. This CDR3 is built from 16 residues. Germline loops: CDR1 SGHRS, CDR2 YFSETQ. Trimming removed 4 bases from V and 2 bases from J; junction bases left unmatched: 9. CDR3 bases: TGCGCCAGCAGCACGCAGAACAGGGGGATCACAGATACGCAGTATTTT. Translated, it gives CASSTQNRGITDTQYF.

This clone appeared a single time. The chain carries TRBV11-2 and TRBJ2-1; 10 nucleotides agree with TRBD2. J lost 2 bases, V lost 0 bases, and 4 bases had no gene match. Germline CDR1 reads SGHAT; CDR2 reads FQNNGV. The CDR3 has 17 amino acids. The CDR3 sequence: CASSLDPSGSPYNEQFF. CDR3 in DNA: TGTGCCAGCAGCTTAGACCCTAGCGGGAGCCCCTACAATGAGCAGTTCTTC.

The chain links TRBV6-5 to TRBJ1-6; TRBD1 is a possible D gene (5 bases). Deletions cut 5 bases from V and 0 bases from J, with 8 bases between. The CDR3 has 15 residues. Germline loops: CDR1 MNHEY, CDR2 SVGAGI. CDR3 amino acids: CASSRQSSYNSPLHF. The CDR3 coding sequence is TGTGCCAGCAGTAGACAGAGCTCCTATAATTCACCCCTCCACTTT.

This rearrangement joins TRBV2 to TRBJ2-7, with D perhaps matching TRBD2 (5 bases). The CDR3 extends over 11 amino acids. Trimming shortened V by 6 bases and J by 6 bases, and 9 bases separated the two germline ends. Germline values: CDR1 SNHLY, CDR2 FYNNEI. CDR3 sequence: CASREVVEQYF. In DNA, the CDR3 is TGTGCCAGCAGGGAGGTGGTCGAGCAGTACTTC. Full variable domain (rest looked up from reference TRBV2 and TRBJ2-7): EPEVTQTPSHQVTQMGQEVILRCVPISNHLYFYWYRQILGQKVEFLVSFYNNEISEKSEIFDDQFSVERPDGSNFTLKIRSTKLEDSAMYFCASREVVEQYFGPGTRLTVT.

This chain connects TRBV4-1 to TRBJ1-4; no firm D call. Trimming shortened V by 0 bases and J by 0 bases, and 20 bases separated the two germline ends. CDR1 and CDR2 from the germline V gene are MGHRA and YSYEKL. This CDR3 contains 20 residues. CDR3 DNA: TGCGCCAGCAGCCAAGATCGCGGGGAAGCCCTAGTTGCAACTAATGAAAAACTGTTTTTT. Translation: CASSQDRGEALVATNEKLFF.

The chain uses TRBV9 and TRBJ2-5; no firm D call. The last part of the DNA fits TRBJ2-7 better; the J call may be wrong. This CDR3 has 13 residues. Germline values: CDR1 SGDLS, CDR2 YYNGEE. CDR3 sequence (DNA): TGTGCCAGCAGCCCCCGGAGCTCCTACGAGCAGTACTTC. Its translation: CASSPRSSYEQYF.

This chain connects TRBV18 to TRBJ2-5; D call uncertain. Near its end, the DNA agrees better with TRBJ2-7, so the J call may be wrong. The CDR3 totals 14 residues. Germline V gene sequence: CDR1 KGHSH, CDR2 LQKENI. CDR3 sequence: CASSPPSFAYEQYF. The CDR3 coding sequence is TGTGCCAGCTCACCACCGTCGTTCGCATACGAGCAGTACTTC.

The chain has TRBV27 and TRBJ2-7; the match to TRBD1 covers 9 bases. This CDR3 is built from 14 residues. V was clipped by 6 bases and J by 6 bases; unmatched bases: 9. In germline, CDR1 is MNHEY, CDR2 SMNVEV (reference sequence). The CDR3 is CASSLQGAHSEQYF. CDR3 nucleotides: TGTGCCAGCAGCTTACAGGGGGCGCACAGCGAGCAGTACTTC.

The chain combines TRBV11-2 with TRBJ2-5, with D maybe TRBD2 (5 bases). Germline loops: CDR1 SGHAT, CDR2 FQNNGV. This CDR3 has 16 amino acids. Trimming shortened V by 1 base and J by 5 bases, and 17 bases separated the two germline ends. CDR3 protein: CASSLALSVGVETQYF. The DNA for the CDR3 is TGTGCCAGCAGCTTAGCCCTTTCGGTGGGAGTGGAGACCCAGTACTTC. The full variable domain, in which reference TRBV11-2 and TRBJ2-5 provide the parts outside the CDR3, is EAGVAQSPRYKIIEKRQSVAFWCNPISGHATLYWYQQILGQGPKLLIQFQNNGVVDDSQLPKDRFSAERLKGVDSTLKIQPAKLEDSAVYLCASSLALSVGVETQYFGPGTRLLVL.

This CDR3 reads CASSQDLTTYEQYF. The DNA of the CDR3 is TGTGCCAGCAGCCAAGATTTGACGACTTACGAGCAGTACTTC. The chain joins TRBV4-2 to TRBJ2-7; D remains unclear. CDR3 size: 14 residues. Germline V lookup: CDR1 LGHNA, CDR2 YNFKEQ. V was clipped by 0 bases and J by 4 bases, with 10 bases between them.

The chain links TRBV5-1 to TRBJ1-6; no clear D gene. CDR1 and CDR2 (germline): SGHRS, YFSETQ. The CDR3 extends over 15 amino acids. V lost 0 bases to trimming and J lost 10 bases, with 14 bases between them. This chain's CDR3 is CASSLAGSQRSPLHF. CDR3 DNA: TGCGCCAGCAGCTTGGCCGGTAGCCAGCGATCACCCCTCCACTTT. Full variable domain (remainder filled in from reference TRBV5-1 and TRBJ1-6): KAGVTQTPRYLIKTRGQQVTLSCSPISGHRSVSWYQQTPGQGLQFLFEYFSETQRNKGNFPGRFSGRQFSNSRSEMNVSTLELGDSALYLCASSLAGSQRSPLHFGNGTRLTVT.

V usage is TRBV6-6 and J usage is TRBJ1-5; D gene uncertain. The V gene's germline CDR1 is MNHNY and CDR2 SVGAGI (reference sequence). CDR3 length: 16 amino acids. Trimming stripped 4 bases from V and 4 bases from J, with 17 bases between. DNA for the CDR3: TGTGCCAGCAGTTTCCGGCTGGGAGGAGAGAATCAGCCCCAGCATTTT. Its translation is CASSFRLGGENQPQHF.